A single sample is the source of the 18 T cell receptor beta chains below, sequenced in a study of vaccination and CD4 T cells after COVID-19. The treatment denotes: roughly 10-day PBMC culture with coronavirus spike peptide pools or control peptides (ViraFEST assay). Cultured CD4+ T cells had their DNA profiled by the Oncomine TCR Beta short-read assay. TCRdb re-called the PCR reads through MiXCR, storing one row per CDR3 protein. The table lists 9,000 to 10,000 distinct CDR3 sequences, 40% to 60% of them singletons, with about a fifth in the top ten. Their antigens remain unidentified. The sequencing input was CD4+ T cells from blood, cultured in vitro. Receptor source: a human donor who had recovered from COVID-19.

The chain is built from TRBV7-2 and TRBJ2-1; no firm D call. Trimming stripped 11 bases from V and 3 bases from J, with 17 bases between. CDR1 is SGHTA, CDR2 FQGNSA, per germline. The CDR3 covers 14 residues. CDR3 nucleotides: TGTGCCCCTTCGAAGGGTTCGGTCTACAATGAGCAGTTCTTC. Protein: CAPSKGSVYNEQFF.

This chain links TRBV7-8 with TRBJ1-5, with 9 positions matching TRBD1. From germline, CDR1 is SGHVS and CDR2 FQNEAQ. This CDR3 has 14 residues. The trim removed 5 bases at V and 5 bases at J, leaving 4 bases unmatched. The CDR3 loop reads CASSADRGYQPQHF. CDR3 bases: TGTGCCAGCAGCGCGGACAGGGGATATCAGCCCCAGCATTTT. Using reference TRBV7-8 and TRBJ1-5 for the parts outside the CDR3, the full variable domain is GAGVSQSPRYKVAKRGQDVALRCDPISGHVSLFWYQQALGQGPEFLTYFQNEAQLDKSGLPSDRFFAERPEGSVSTLKIQRTQQEDSAVYLCASSADRGYQPQHFGDGTRLSIL.

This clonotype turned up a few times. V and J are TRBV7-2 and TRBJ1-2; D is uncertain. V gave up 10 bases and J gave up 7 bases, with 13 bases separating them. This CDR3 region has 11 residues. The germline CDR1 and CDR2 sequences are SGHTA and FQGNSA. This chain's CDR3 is CATPQAGGYTF. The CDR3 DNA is TGTGCCACCCCTCAAGCCGGTGGCTACACCTTC.

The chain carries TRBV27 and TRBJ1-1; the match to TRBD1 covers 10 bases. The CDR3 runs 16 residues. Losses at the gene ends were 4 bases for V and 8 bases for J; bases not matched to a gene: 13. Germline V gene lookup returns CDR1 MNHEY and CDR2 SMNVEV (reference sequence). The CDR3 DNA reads TGTGCCAGCAGTTCGACTACCGGGACAGGGGCCCGGGAAGCTTTCTTT. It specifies CASSSTTGTGAREAFF.

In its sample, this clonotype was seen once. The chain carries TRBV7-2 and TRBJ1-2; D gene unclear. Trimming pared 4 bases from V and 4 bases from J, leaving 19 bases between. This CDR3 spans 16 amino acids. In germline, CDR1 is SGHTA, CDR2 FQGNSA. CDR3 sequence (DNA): TGTGCCAGCAGCTCGACGGGAGAGGGTAGAATCTATGGCTACACCTTC. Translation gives CASSSTGEGRIYGYTF. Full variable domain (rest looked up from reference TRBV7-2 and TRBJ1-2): GAGVSQSPSNKVTEKGKDVELRCDPISGHTALYWYRQSLGQGLEFLIYFQGNSAPDKSGLPSDRFSAERTGGSVSTLTIQRTQQEDSAVYLCASSSTGEGRIYGYTFGSGTRLTVV.

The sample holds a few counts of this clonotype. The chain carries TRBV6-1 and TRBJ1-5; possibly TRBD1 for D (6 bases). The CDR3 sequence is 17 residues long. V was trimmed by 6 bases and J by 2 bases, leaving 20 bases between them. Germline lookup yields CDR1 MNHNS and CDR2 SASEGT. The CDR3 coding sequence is TGTGCCAGCAGCACCCCCGGGGGGGGCGGGGGCAATCAGCCCCAGCATTTT. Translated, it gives CASSTPGGGGGNQPQHF.

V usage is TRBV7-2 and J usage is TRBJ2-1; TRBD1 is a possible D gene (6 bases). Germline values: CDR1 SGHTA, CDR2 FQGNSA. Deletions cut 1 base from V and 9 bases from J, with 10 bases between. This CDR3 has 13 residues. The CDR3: CASSLDGRGEQFF. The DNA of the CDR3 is TGTGCCAGCAGCTTAGACGGCAGGGGTGAGCAGTTCTTC.

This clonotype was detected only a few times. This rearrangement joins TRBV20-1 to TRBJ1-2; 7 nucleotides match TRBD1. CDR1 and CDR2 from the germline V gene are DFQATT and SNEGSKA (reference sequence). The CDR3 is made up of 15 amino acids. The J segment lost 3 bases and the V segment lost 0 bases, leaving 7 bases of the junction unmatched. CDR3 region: CSARDVKGAYYGYTF. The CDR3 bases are TGCAGTGCTAGAGATGTGAAGGGGGCTTACTATGGCTACACCTTC.

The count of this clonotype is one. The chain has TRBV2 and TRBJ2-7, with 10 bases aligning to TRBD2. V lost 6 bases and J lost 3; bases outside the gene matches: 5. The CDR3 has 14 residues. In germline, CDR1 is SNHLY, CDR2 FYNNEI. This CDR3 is CASRGASGGYEQYF. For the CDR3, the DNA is TGTGCCAGCAGGGGGGCTAGCGGGGGCTACGAGCAGTACTTC.

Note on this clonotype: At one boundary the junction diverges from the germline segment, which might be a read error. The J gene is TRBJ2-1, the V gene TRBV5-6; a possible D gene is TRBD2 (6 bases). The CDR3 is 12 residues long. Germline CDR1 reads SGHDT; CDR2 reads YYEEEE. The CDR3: CASRLGGNEQFF. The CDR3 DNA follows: TGTGCTAGCAGGTTAGGAGGGAATGAGCAGTTCTTC.

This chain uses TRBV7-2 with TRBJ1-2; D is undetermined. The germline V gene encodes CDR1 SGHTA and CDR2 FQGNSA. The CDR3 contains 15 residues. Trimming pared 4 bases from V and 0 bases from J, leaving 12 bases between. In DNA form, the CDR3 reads TGTGCCAGCAGCTACGGGCTCCCCACTAACTATGGCTACACCTTC. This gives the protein CASSYGLPTNYGYTF. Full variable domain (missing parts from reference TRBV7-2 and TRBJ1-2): GAGVSQSPSNKVTEKGKDVELRCDPISGHTALYWYRQSLGQGLEFLIYFQGNSAPDKSGLPSDRFSAERTGGSVSTLTIQRTQQEDSAVYLCASSYGLPTNYGYTFGSGTRLTVV.

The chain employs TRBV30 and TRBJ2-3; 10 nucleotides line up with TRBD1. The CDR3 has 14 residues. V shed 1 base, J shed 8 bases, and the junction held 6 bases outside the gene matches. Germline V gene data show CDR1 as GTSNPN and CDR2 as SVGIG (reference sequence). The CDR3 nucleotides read TGTGCCTGGAGTGGGACAGGGGGGGGAAGTACGCAGTATTTT. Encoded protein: CAWSGTGGGSTQYF.

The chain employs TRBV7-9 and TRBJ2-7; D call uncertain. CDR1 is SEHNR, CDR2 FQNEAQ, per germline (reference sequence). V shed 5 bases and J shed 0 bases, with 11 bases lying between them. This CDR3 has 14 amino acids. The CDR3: CASSETRSSYEQYF. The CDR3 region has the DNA TGTGCCAGCAGCGAAACAAGAAGCTCCTACGAGCAGTACTTC. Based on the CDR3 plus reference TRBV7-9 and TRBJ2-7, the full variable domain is DTGVSQNPRHKITKRGQNVTFRCDPISEHNRLYWYRQTLGQGPEFLTYFQNEAQLEKSRLLSDRFSAERPKGSFSTLEIQRTEQGDSAMYLCASSETRSSYEQYFGPGTRLTVT.

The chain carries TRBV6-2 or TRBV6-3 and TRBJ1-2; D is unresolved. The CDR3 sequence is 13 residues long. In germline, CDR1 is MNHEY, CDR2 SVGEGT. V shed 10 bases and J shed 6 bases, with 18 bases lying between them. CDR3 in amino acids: CAIADGTIHGYTF. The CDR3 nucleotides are TGTGCCATCGCAGACGGTACGATCCATGGCTACACCTTC.

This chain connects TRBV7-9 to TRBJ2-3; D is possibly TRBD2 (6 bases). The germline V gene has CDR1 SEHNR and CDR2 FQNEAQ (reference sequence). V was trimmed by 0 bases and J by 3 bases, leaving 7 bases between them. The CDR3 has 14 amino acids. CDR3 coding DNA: TGTGCCAGCAGCTTAGCGCGGGGAACAGATACGCAGTATTTT. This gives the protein CASSLARGTDTQYF.

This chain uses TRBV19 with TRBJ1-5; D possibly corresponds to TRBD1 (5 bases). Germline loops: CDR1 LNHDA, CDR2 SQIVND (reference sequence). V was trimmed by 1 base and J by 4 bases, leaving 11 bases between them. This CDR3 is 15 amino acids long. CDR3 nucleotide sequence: TGTGCCAGTAGTATAGGGGAGACAGCGAATCAGCCCCAGCATTTT. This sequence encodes CASSIGETANQPQHF.

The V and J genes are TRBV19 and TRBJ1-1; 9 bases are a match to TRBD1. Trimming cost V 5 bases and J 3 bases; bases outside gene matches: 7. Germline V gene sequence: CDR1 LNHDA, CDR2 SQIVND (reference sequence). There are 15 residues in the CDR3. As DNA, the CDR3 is TGTGCCAGTAGTGGAGGACAGGGGACATACACTGAAGCTTTCTTT. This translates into CASSGGQGTYTEAFF.

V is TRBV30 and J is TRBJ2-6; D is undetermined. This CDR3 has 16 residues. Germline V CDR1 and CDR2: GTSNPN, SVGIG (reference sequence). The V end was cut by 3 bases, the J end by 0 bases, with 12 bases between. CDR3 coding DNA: TGTGCCTGGAGGGGCGCAGGCGGCTCTGGGGCCAACGTCCTGACTTTC. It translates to CAWRGAGGSGANVLTF.